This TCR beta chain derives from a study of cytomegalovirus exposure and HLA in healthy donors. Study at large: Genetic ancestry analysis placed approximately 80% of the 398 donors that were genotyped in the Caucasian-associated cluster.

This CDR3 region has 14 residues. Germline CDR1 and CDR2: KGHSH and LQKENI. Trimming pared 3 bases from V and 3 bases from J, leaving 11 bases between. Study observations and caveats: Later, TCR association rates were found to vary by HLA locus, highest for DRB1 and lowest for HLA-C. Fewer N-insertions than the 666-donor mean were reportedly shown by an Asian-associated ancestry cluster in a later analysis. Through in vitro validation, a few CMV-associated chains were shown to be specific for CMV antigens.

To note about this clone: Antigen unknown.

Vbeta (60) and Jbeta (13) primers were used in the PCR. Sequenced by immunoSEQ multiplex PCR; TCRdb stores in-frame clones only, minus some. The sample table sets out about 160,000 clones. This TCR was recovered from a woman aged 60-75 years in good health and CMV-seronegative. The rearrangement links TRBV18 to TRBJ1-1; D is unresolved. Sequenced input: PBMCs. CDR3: CASSPRGFDTEAFF. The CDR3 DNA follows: TGTGCCAGCTCACCCCGGGGATTCGACACTGAAGCTTTCTTT. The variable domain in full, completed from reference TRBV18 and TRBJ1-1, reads NAGVMQNPRHLVRRRGQEARLRCSPMKGHSHVYWYRQLPEEGLKFMVYLQKENIIDESGMPKERFSAEFPKEGPSILRIQQVVRGDSAAYFCASSPRGFDTEAFFGQGTRLTVV.